This TCR beta chain was observed in a study of blood T cells in healthy people across ages (dated by TCRdb to between 2015 and 2017). Study-wide context: In model experiments, roughly one uniquely barcoded TCR beta cDNA molecule per two T cells was captured by template switching. To track age-related changes in TCR beta repertoire diversity, the study relied on deep sequencing normalized with unique cDNA molecular identifiers. Four age groups were formed from the donors: young (average approximately 17 years), middle-aged (around 40), aged (roughly 58) and long-lived (around 80). To avoid experimental bias, donors of different ages were spread randomly across the sequencing lanes. For two donors (one aged 18 to 30 and one aged 80 or older), the study analyzed two additional independent replicas of 1 million unique cDNA reads from the same blood draw.

The donors were roughly 40 Caucasian individuals from Russia, aged about 6 to 95 years, who were systemically healthy. About 9.6 milliliters of peripheral blood were collected from each donor into EDTA-treated Vacutainer tubes. Ficoll-Paque density-gradient centrifugation was used to isolate PBMCs, with at least 6 million per sample. Total RNA, at least 5 micrograms per sample, was extracted from PBMCs with Trizol reagent. For every donor, flow cytometry on a PBMC aliquot measured the percentage of naive CD45RAhigh/CD27high T cells. The CDR3, from cysteine to phenylalanine, totals 12 residues. Just CDR3 DNA is preserved here, 36 bases in frame from base 1. V is cut back by 10 bases and J by 2 bases, with 5 bases in the junction unmatched. Looking up the germline V gene yields CDR1 SNHLY and CDR2 FYNNEI. The library was obtained by 5' RACE. Sequenced using an Illumina HiSeq 2500. The second PCR ran for about 6 to 11 cycles and used a J-beta primer mix along with a sample-barcoded 5' primer. Each TCR beta cDNA molecule received a unique molecular identifier from a template-switch 5' adaptor carrying 12 random nucleotides. Each sample yielded at least 3 million CDR3-containing paired-end reads. The Mint cDNA synthesis kit, primed by a TRBC-specific oligonucleotide, was used to synthesize first-strand cDNA from all RNA. Following uracil-DNA glycosylase treatment, all cDNA underwent a first 18-cycle PCR with the universal primers M1SS and BC2_uni_R. Regarding the original processing steps: For normalization, 1 million high-quality reads, each with a distinct molecular identifier, were randomly selected from each sample. Reads sharing molecular identifiers were discarded rather than binned into consensus sequences. MiTCR, with a Q25 quality threshold and the strictest error-elimination algorithm, was used for CDR3 identification, clonotype clustering and error correction. Lower-bound total TCR beta diversity was estimated with a nonparametric unseen species model using Euler transformation. In-frame beta chains were kept once TCRdb had trimmed the public reads at Q25 with fastp and called clones with MiXCR. Each entry is one CDR3 protein sequence, shown with its most common DNA and genes. TCRdb's processing, not the authors' own work, is the source of the V and J calls. The sample table lists approximately 810,000 distinct CDR3 sequences, 30% to 45% of them with a count of one. The top ten clonotypes cover approximately 12% of the sample.

Concerning this clonotype: Its recognized antigen is unknown. The record has no base qualities; no much larger clone is one base away.

Overall study outcomes, separate from this receptor: Since profiling was done on bulk unsorted PBMCs, naive and antigen-experienced compartments could not be conclusively compared. Donor CMV infection status was unknown, potentially confounding age-related changes in expanded clonotypes. Compared with the aged group, more naive CD4+ T cells, fewer expanded clones and increased TCR diversity were shown by the long-lived group, suggesting age selection. Estimates of total diversity based on one million sequenced T cells were considered lower bounds and underestimates. There was a strong correlation between observed TCR beta diversity and the percentage of naive T cells measured by flow cytometry. As age increased, observed TCR beta diversity per million T cells dropped in a roughly linear way, and a significant reduction was already evident by age 40.

Recombination connected TRBV2 to TRBJ2-7; 7 bases in the junction line up with TRBD1. The specimen sequenced was blood. This clonotype was obtained from a man between 18 and 29 years old in good health. The DNA reads as follows: TGTGCCACCGGGACAGTCCCCTACGAGCAGTACTTC. Its translation is CATGTVPYEQYF.